The clone carrying this T cell receptor beta chain was seen just once. The target antigen is unknown. The data were taken from a study of T cell repertoires and HLA-DP antigens. This CDR3 has 17 residues. The V and J ends lost 3 bases and 3 bases, in that order; junction bases with no gene match: 14. Germline V gives CDR1 SGHRS, CDR2 YFSETQ. Average purity of the negatively selected CD4+ T cells was less than 98%. TCRdb's copy holds only in-frame clones and misses some; the assay was immunoSEQ multiplex PCR. The top ten hold 1.5% to 2% of the sample, which has approximately 73,000 clones, around 80% seen once.

The gene calls are TRBV5-1 and TRBJ2-7; 8 bases fit TRBD1. The clonotype originates from a man aged 55 to 69 in good health and CMV-seronegative. The specimen sequenced was CD4+ T cells from PBMCs. The CDR3 is CASSSRTGSSLIYEQYF. CDR3 coding DNA: TGCGCCAGCAGCTCCCGGACAGGGTCGAGCCTAATCTACGAGCAGTACTTC.